The present entry profiles one T cell receptor beta chain with its context. All enrollees were about 18 to 89 years old and from fewer than 25 US areas. In Cohort 3, a recovered donor had either two negative PCRs, clearance, or symptom resolution. The table came from immunoSEQ multiplex PCR; TCRdb's copy has only in-frame clones and leaves some out. The sample records over 250,000 clones, 80% to 90% being singletons. There are 11 residues in the CDR3. This record comes from a study of blood T cell repertoires in COVID-19. Background on the study: Collection of acute and convalescent COVID-19 samples took place in the United States, Italy and Spain. T cells, B-cell-depleted T cells, or PBMCs provided the cDNA or gDNA that served as material.

V and J are TRBV12-3 or TRBV12-4 and TRBJ2-1; D might be TRBD2 (5 bases). Source material: PBMCs or T cells enriched from blood (not recorded which). This sequence was found in a man aged 40-49 years who had recovered from COVID-19. The CDR3 bases are TGTGCGAACGGAGGTTACAATGAGCAGTTCTTC. Translating gives CANGGYNEQFF.